The count of the clone carrying this T cell receptor beta chain is one. The V and J ends lost 7 bases and 0 bases, in that order; junction bases with no gene match: 0. This CDR3 comprises 13 residues. The germline V gene has CDR1 WNHNN and CDR2 SYGVQD (reference sequence). The data originate from a study of CD8 T cells in Susac syndrome. After extraction with the RNeasy kit, 0.5 to 1 ug of the RNA was reverse transcribed using random hexamers. MiXCR, applied by TCRdb to the immunoSEQ multiplex PCR reads, yields one record per CDR3 protein. The sample includes approximately 150,000 distinct CDR3 sequences, about 91% of them seen just once.

J is TRBJ2-3 and V is TRBV10-1, with 8 nucleotides matching TRBD2. This receptor was taken from a human donor in good health. Sequenced material: CD4+ T cells from PBMCs. In DNA, the CDR3 is TGCGCCAGCACTAGCGGGAGCACAGATACGCAGTATTTT. Amino acid sequence: CASTSGSTDTQYF.